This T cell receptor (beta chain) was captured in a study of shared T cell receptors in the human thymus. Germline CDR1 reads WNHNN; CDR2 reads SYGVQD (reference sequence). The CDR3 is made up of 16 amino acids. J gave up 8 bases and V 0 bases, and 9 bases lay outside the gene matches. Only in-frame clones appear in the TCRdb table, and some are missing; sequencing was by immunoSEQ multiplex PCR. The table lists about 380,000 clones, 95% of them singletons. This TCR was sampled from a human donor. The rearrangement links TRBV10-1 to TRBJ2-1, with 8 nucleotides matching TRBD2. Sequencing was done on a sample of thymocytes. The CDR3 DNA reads TGCGCCAGCAGTGAGTCGCGGGAGGCGCCGGGCGATGAGCAGTTCTTC. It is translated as CASSESREAPGDEQFF.